Each of the 19 T cell receptor beta chains below was sequenced from the same sample in a study of spatial heterogeneity in lung cancer. Noted time point: blood at routine non-recurrence follow-up after resection. Using its own MiXCR run on the 5' RACE reads, TCRdb lists one record per CDR3 protein. The data show over 95,000 distinct CDR3 sequences, about 10% seen once. The specimen comprised PBMCs, sampled at follow-up. Receptors were obtained from a female donor with early-stage non-small cell lung cancer.

V is TRBV28 and J is TRBJ1-4, with TRBD1 matching 8 bases. The germline gives CDR1 MDHEN, CDR2 SYDVKM. V gave up 2 bases and J gave up 7 bases; unmatched junction bases: 6. The CDR3 extends over 15 amino acids. DNA of the CDR3: TGTGCCAGCAGTTTAAGACAGGGGACGGGTGAAAAACTGTTTTTT. It yields the protein CASSLRQGTGEKLFF.

At least ten counts were recorded for this clonotype. The rearrangement joins TRBV12-3 or TRBV12-4 to TRBJ1-4; no reliable D call. V was shortened by 6 bases and J by 14 bases, with 13 bases between the two germline ends. The CDR3 is 11 amino acids. The CDR3 reads CASSPNHVLFF. CDR3 in DNA: TGTGCCAGCAGCCCTAATCACGTGCTGTTTTTT.

V is TRBV27 and J is TRBJ1-2, with D unresolved. The germline CDR1 and CDR2 sequences are MNHEY and SMNVEV (reference sequence). V shed 2 bases and J shed 4 bases, with 11 bases lying between them. The CDR3 spans 14 residues. As DNA, the CDR3 is TGTGCCAGCAGTTTAGACACCAGGTTCTATGGCTACACCTTC. Translating gives CASSLDTRFYGYTF.

V gene TRBV2 combines with J gene TRBJ1-5; D uncertain. CDR3 length: 13 amino acids. V was clipped by 4 bases and J by 7 bases, with 11 bases between them. Germline CDR1 SNHLY, CDR2 FYNNEI. The CDR3 DNA is TGTGCCAGCAGTGCAGGAGTGGCGCAGCCCCAGCATTTT. It translates to CASSAGVAQPQHF.

This clonotype was recorded a few times. This CDR3 reads CASSRVNRGGQFF. CDR3 in DNA: TGTGCCAGCAGCCGCGTCAACAGGGGTGGGCAGTTCTTC. The V and J genes are TRBV14 and TRBJ2-1; 7 nucleotides align to TRBD1. Germline loops: CDR1 SGHDN, CDR2 FVKESK. V lost 4 bases, J lost 12 bases, and 9 bases stayed unmatched. The CDR3 extends over 13 amino acids.

This clonotype was counted ten times or more. J is TRBJ2-7 and V is TRBV20-1, with unresolved D. The germline V and J ends were trimmed by 6 bases and 7 bases, with 19 bases remaining between them. CDR3 size: 13 residues. Germline V gene lookup returns CDR1 DFQATT and CDR2 SNEGSKA (reference sequence). The CDR3 loop is CSAGGRPSEEQYF. The CDR3, as DNA: TGCAGTGCGGGTGGCAGGCCCTCTGAGGAGCAGTACTTC.

The table lists this clonotype with a few counts. The chain joins TRBV20-1 to TRBJ2-7; 11 nucleotides line up with TRBD2. V lost 6 bases and J lost 0; bases outside the gene matches: 7. This CDR3 region has 15 residues. Germline-derived CDR1 and CDR2 are DFQATT and SNEGSKA (reference sequence). This chain's CDR3 is CSATGTSGHSYEQYF. In nucleotides, the CDR3 is TGCAGTGCGACCGGGACTAGCGGTCACTCCTACGAGCAGTACTTC.

This clonotype occurred many times. The genes are TRBV29-1 and TRBJ1-2, with TRBD1 matching over 9 bases. Germline trimming cut 5 bases from V and 8 bases from J; bases unmatched to any gene: 12. Per the germline V gene, CDR1 is SQVTM and CDR2 is ANQGSEA. The CDR3 covers 14 residues. Here the CDR3 DNA reads TGCAGCGTTCTTCAGGGACAGGGACGGAGGGGCTACACCTTC. Protein sequence: CSVLQGQGRRGYTF.

This clonotype was counted many times. The chain is built from TRBV12-3 or TRBV12-4 and TRBJ2-2, with 10 bases that match TRBD2. The CDR3 consists of 18 residues. The V segment lost 1 base and the J segment 6 bases; nucleotides outside the gene matches: 11. In nucleotides, the CDR3 is TGTGCCAGCAGTTTAGTTATGCTAGCGGGAGTTGTCTCCGGGGAGCTGTTTTTT. It yields the protein CASSLVMLAGVVSGELFF.

This clonotype was observed a handful of times. V and J are TRBV12-3 or TRBV12-4 and TRBJ2-7; D perhaps matches TRBD2 (6 bases). The CDR3 consists of 15 residues. Trimming cost V 4 bases and J 5 bases, with 18 bases left between them. CDR3 loop: CASSSKRGSNDEQYF. The CDR3, as DNA: TGTGCCAGCAGTTCCAAACGGGGGTCGAACGACGAGCAGTACTTC.

This clonotype was picked up a small number of times. The chain joins TRBV11-3 to TRBJ2-1; 7 positions agree with TRBD2. In germline, CDR1 is SGHNT, CDR2 YENEEA. The CDR3 spans 15 residues. The junction had 10 bases not matched to a gene; V was cut back by 4 bases and J by 7 bases. The DNA for the CDR3 is TGTGCCAGCAGCTCCTTTAGCGGGCCCCAGAATGAGCAGTTCTTC. Translation gives CASSSFSGPQNEQFF.

This clonotype was observed at least ten times. The chain has TRBV5-1 and TRBJ1-1; 8 bases map to TRBD1. Germline CDR1 is SGHRS and CDR2 is YFSETQ. The CDR3 is 13 residues long. Unmatched junction bases numbered 4, after V lost 4 bases and J lost 5 bases. CDR3 DNA: TGCGCCAGCAGCACACAGGGGGGAACTGAAGCTTTCTTT. It translates to CASSTQGGTEAFF.

The table lists this clonotype with a few counts. The J gene is TRBJ1-1, the V gene TRBV3-1; D uncertain. Looked up from germline, CDR1 is LGHDT and CDR2 is YNNKEL (reference sequence). The CDR3 is 13 residues long. V was clipped by 0 bases and J by 11 bases, with 13 bases between them. This chain's CDR3 is CASSQDEVRMAFF. The DNA of the CDR3 is TGTGCCAGCAGCCAAGATGAAGTCAGGATGGCTTTCTTT.

The J gene is TRBJ1-4, the V gene TRBV7-2; perhaps TRBD1 as D (5 bases). Germline CDR1 is SGHTA and CDR2 is FQGNSA. The CDR3 is 13 amino acids. V was clipped by 5 bases and J by 6 bases, with 10 bases between them. Here the CDR3 reads CASSRTSDEKLFF. CDR3 DNA sequence: TGTGCCAGCAGCCGGACATCGGATGAAAAACTGTTTTTT.

This clonotype occurred a few times. CDR3 in amino acids: CASSPSTGTVSYEQYF. The CDR3 nucleotides are TGTGCCAGCTCACCCTCAACCGGGACAGTTTCATACGAGCAGTACTTC. The rearrangement links TRBV18 to TRBJ2-7, with TRBD1 matching over 7 bases. J was trimmed by 4 bases and V by 3 bases; bases with no gene match: 12. Germline V gene data show CDR1 as KGHSH and CDR2 as LQKENI. This CDR3 is 16 amino acids long.

J is TRBJ1-4 and V is TRBV27, with 7 nucleotides matching TRBD1. In germline, CDR1 is MNHEY, CDR2 SMNVEV (reference sequence). This CDR3 is 15 amino acids long. The junction had 9 bases not matched to a gene; V was cut back by 6 bases and J by 5 bases. The CDR3 DNA reads TGTGCCAGCAGACCGAGGACAGGCCTAAATGAAAAACTGTTTTTT. Residues: CASRPRTGLNEKLFF. The full variable domain, its missing parts supplied by reference TRBV27 and TRBJ1-4, is EAQVTQNPRYLITVTGKKLTVTCSQNMNHEYMSWYRQDPGLGLRQIYYSMNVEVTDKGDVPEGYKVSRKEKRNFPLILESPSPNQTSLYFCASRPRTGLNEKLFFGSGTQLSVL.

This clonotype appeared many times. The chain employs TRBV7-9 and TRBJ2-2; D remains ambiguous. The CDR3 runs 15 residues. The V and J ends lost 5 bases and 1 base respectively, with 11 bases between them. Germline values: CDR1 SEHNR, CDR2 FQNEAQ (reference sequence). In DNA, the CDR3 is TGTGCCAGCAGCCCCCCATGGTGGAACACCGGGGAGCTGTTTTTT. Residues: CASSPPWWNTGELFF.

The chain combines TRBV28 with TRBJ2-1; D unresolved. V lost 6 bases, J lost 2 bases, and 14 bases lay in between. Germline CDR1 is MDHEN and CDR2 is SYDVKM. The CDR3 has 15 amino acids. The CDR3 coding sequence is TGTGCCAGCAGCCCCCCGGTACGCCCCTACAATGAGCAGTTCTTC. This codes for CASSPPVRPYNEQFF.

This clonotype was seen ten or more times. The DNA for the CDR3 is TGTGCCAGCAGTCCTTTCGGGGTAGCAACAGATACGCAGTATTTT. This gives the protein CASSPFGVATDTQYF. This chain uses TRBV6-5 with TRBJ2-3; D is possibly TRBD2 (5 bases). V dropped 5 bases and J dropped 3 bases, with 15 bases sitting between them. CDR3 length: 15 residues. The germline V gene encodes CDR1 MNHEY and CDR2 SVGAGI.